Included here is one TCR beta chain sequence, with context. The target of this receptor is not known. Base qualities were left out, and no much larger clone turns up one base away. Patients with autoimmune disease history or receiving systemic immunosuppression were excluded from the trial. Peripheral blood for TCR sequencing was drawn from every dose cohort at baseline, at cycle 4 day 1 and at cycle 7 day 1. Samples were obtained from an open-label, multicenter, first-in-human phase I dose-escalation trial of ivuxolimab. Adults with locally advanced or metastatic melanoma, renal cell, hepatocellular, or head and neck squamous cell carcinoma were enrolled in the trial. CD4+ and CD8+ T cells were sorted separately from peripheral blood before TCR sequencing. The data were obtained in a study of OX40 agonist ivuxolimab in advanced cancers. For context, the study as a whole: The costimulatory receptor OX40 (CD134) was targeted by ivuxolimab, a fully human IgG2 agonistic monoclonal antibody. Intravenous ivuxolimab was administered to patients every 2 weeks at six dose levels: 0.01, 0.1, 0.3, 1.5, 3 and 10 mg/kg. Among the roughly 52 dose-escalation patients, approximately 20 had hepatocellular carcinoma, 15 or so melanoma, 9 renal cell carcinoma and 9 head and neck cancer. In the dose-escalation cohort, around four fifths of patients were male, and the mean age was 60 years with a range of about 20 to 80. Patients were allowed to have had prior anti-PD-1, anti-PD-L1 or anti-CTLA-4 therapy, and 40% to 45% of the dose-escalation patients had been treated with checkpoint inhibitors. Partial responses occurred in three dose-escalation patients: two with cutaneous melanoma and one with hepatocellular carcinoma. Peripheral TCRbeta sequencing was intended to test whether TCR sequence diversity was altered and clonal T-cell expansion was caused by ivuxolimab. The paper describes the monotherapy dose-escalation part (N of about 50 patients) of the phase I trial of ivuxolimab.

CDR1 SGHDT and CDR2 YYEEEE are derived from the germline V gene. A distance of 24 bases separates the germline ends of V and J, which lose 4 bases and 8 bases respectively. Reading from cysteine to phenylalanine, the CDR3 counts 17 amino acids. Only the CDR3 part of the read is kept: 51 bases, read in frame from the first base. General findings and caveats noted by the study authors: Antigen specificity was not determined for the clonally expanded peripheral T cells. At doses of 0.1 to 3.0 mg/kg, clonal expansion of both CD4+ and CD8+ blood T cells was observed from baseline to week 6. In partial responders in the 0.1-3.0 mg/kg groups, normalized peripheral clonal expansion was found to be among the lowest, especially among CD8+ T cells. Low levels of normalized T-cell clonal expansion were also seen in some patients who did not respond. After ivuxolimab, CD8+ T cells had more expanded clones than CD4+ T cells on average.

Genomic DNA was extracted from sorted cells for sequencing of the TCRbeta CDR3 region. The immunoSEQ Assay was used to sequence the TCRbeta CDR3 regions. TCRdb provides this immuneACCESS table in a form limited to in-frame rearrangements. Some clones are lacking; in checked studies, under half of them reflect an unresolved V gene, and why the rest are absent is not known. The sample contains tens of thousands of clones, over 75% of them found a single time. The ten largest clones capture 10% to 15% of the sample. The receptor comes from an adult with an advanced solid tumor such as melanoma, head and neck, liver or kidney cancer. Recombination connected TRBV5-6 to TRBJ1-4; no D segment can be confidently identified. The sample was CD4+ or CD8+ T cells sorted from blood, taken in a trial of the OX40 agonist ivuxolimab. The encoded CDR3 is CASSPLGLGGKQEKLFF. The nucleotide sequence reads TGTGCCAGCAGCCCCCTCGGGTTAGGAGGGAAGCAGGAAAAACTGTTTTTT. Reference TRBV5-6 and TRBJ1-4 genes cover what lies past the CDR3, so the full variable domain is DAGVTQSPTHLIKTRGQQVTLRCSPKSGHDTVSWYQQALGQGPQFIFQYYEEEERQRGNFPDRFSGHQFPNYSSELNVNALLLGDSALYLCASSPLGLGGKQEKLFFGSGTQLSVL.